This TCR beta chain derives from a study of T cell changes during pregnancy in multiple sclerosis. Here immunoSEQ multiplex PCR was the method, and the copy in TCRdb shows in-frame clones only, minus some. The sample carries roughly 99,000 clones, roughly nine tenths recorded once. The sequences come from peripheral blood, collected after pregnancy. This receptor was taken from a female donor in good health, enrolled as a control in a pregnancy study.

CDR3 nucleotides: TGCGCCAGCAGCTTGCAGGCTCCCCCTTTGATCACAGATACGCAGTATTTT. The encoded protein is CASSLQAPPLITDTQYF. The V and J genes are TRBV5-1 and TRBJ2-3; D gene ambiguous. Trimming pared 1 base from V and 2 bases from J, leaving 17 bases between. CDR3 size: 17 residues. The germline CDR1 and CDR2 sequences are SGHRS and YFSETQ.